The 6 T cell receptor beta chains listed next were all sequenced from one sample in a study of neurological immune-mediated disorders. TCRdb fed the 5' RACE reads into MiXCR, producing one record per CDR3 protein. The sample lists approximately 30,000 distinct CDR3 sequences; roughly 20% were seen once. The sequenced sample consisted of PBMCs. Receptors originate from a woman aged 60-75 years in good health.

This clonotype was observed many times. CDR3 sequence: CSAAGQGESSPLHF. CDR3 in DNA: TGCAGTGCCGCCGGACAGGGGGAAAGTTCACCCCTCCACTTT. The chain is built from TRBV20-1 and TRBJ1-6; 10 bases map to TRBD1. Trimming removed 6 bases from V and 9 bases from J; junction bases left unmatched: 8. The CDR3 spans 14 residues. The germline gives CDR1 DFQATT, CDR2 SNEGSKA (reference sequence).

There are many counts of this clonotype. V and J are TRBV5-1 and TRBJ2-5; D is perhaps TRBD1 or TRBD2 (6 bases each). Germline V gene sequence: CDR1 SGHRS, CDR2 YFSETQ. The V gene lost 4 bases and the J gene lost 0 bases, with 19 bases spanning the gap. The CDR3 spans 17 residues. The CDR3 sequence: CASSLWGAGRYQETQYF. The CDR3 coding sequence is TGCGCCAGCAGCCTTTGGGGGGCAGGAAGGTACCAAGAGACCCAGTACTTC.

As regards this clonotype: A much larger clone differs by one base, so this may be a read error. The chain carries TRBV5-1 and TRBJ1-4; no clear D. The CDR3 runs to 14 residues. Trimming took 5 bases from V and 3 from J, leaving 11 bases between them. The germline V gene encodes CDR1 SGHRS and CDR2 YFSETQ. Here the CDR3 reads CASRRTGSNEKLFF. The CDR3 DNA reads as TGCGCCAGCAGACGGACCGGTTCTAATGAAAAACTGTTTTTT.

The rearrangement joins TRBV6-2 or TRBV6-3 to TRBJ2-7; 10 bases agree with TRBD1. Germline-derived CDR1 and CDR2 are MNHEY and SVGEGT. Trimming took 7 bases from V and 6 from J; bases not matched to a gene: 12. CDR3 length: 15 amino acids. The CDR3 DNA is TGTGCCAGCACCCGCAGGGGGACAGGGGAGCGCGAGCAGTACTTC. Its protein is CASTRRGTGEREQYF.

In its sample, this clonotype was seen many times. The chain recombines TRBV7-2 with TRBJ2-3, with D possibly matching TRBD1 (6 bases). Trimming pared 5 bases from V and 2 bases from J, leaving 11 bases between. From germline, CDR1 is SGHTA and CDR2 FQGNSA. CDR3 size: 14 residues. The CDR3 is CASSLDRNTDTQYF. The CDR3 DNA reads TGTGCCAGCAGCCTGGACAGAAACACAGATACGCAGTATTTT.

In this sample, this clonotype turned up many times. The V call is TRBV14, the J call TRBJ1-4; D uncertain. CDR1 SGHDN and CDR2 FVKESK come from the germline V gene. The CDR3 spans 15 residues. The V gene lost 0 bases and the J gene lost 8 bases, with 13 bases spanning the gap. CDR3 in DNA: TGTGCCAGCAGCCAAGATTGGGTCTACCGGGAAAAACTGTTTTTT. Protein product: CASSQDWVYREKLFF.